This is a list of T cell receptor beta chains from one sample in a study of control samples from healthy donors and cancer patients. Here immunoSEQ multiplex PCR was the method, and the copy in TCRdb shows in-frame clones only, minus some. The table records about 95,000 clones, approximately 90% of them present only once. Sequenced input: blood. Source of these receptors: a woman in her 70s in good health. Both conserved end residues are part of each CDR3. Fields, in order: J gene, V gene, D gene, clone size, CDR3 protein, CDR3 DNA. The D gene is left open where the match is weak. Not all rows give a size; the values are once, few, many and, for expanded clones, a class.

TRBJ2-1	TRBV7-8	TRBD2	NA	CASSFGIAGGTVFF	TGTGCCAGCAGCTTTGGTATAGCGGGGGGGACGGTGTTCTTC
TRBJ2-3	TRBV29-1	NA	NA	CSVRPGSSTDTQYF	TGCAGCGTGCGACCGGGTTCTAGCACAGATACGCAGTATTTT
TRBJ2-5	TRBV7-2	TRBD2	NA	CASSLGPAGGQETQYF	TGTGCCAGCAGCTTAGGCCCAGCGGGGGGGCAAGAGACCCAGTACTTC
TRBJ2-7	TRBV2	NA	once	CASSEDGGNEQYF	TGTGCCAGCAGTGAAGACGGCGGGAACGAGCAGTACTTC
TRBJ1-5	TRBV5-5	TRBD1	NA	CASSETGVLNQPQHF	TGTGCCAGCAGCGAGACAGGGGTCCTCAATCAGCCCCAGCATTTT
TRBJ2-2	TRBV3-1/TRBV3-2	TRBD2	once	CASSHRGGIGELFF	TGTGCCAGCAGCCACCGGGGGGGCATCGGGGAGCTGTTTTTT
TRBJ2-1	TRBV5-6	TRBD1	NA	CASSLRQGVYNEQFF	TGTGCCAGCAGCCTAAGACAGGGGGTCTACAATGAGCAGTTCTTC
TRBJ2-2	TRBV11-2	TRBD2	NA	CASSSIAGAVAGELFF	TGTGCCAGCAGCTCCATAGCGGGGGCCGTGGCCGGGGAGCTGTTTTTT
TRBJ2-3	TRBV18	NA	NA	CASSPRVISTDTQYF	TGTGCCAGCTCACCGCGCGTTATTAGCACAGATACGCAGTATTTT
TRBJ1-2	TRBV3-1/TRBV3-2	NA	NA	CASSQDFEGYGYTF	TGTGCCAGCAGCCAAGATTTTGAAGGGTATGGCTACACCTTC
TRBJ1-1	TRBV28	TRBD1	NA	CASSPWGGDREFTEAFF	TGTGCCAGCAGTCCTTGGGGAGGGGACAGGGAGTTCACTGAAGCTTTCTTT
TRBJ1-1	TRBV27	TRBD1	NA	CASSSYRGRTEAFF	TGTGCCAGCAGTTCGTACAGGGGACGGACTGAAGCTTTCTTT
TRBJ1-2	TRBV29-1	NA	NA	CSVDRAYGYTF	TGCAGCGTTGACAGGGCCTATGGCTACACCTTC
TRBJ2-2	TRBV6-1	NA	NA	CASSVRGTGLAGELFF	TGTGCCAGCAGTGTTAGAGGGACTGGTCTTGCCGGGGAGCTGTTTTTT
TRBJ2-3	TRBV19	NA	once	CASSKVSSTDTQYF	TGTGCCAGTAGTAAAGTGTCTAGCACAGATACGCAGTATTTT
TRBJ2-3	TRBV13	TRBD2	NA	CASSGIGAGVYTDTQYF	TGTGCCAGCAGCGGAATTGGAGCGGGGGTTTACACAGATACGCAGTATTTT
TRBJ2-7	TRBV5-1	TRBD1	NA	CASSRQGESYEQYF	TGCGCCAGCAGCCGACAGGGGGAGTCCTACGAGCAGTACTTC
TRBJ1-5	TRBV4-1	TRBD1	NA	CASSHYRDSNQPQHF	TGCGCCAGCAGCCATTACCGGGACAGTAATCAGCCCCAGCATTTT
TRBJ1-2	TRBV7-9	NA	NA	CASSPGTSSRGGYTF	TGTGCCAGCAGCCCCGGGACCTCCTCCCGGGGTGGCTACACCTTC
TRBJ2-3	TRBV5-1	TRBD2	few	CASSLAMTSGSDTQYF	TGCGCCAGCAGCTTGGCGATGACTAGCGGGAGTGATACGCAGTATTTT
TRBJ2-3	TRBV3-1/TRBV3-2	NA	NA	CASSPSRLGTDTQYF	TGTGCCAGCAGCCCCTCTCGCCTCGGCACAGATACGCAGTATTTT
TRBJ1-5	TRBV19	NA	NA	CASSISSPGPNQPQHF	TGTGCCAGTAGTATTTCGTCGCCAGGGCCTAATCAGCCCCAGCATTTT
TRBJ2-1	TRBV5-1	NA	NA	CASSRTPSWDEQFF	TGCGCCAGCAGCCGAACGCCTAGCTGGGATGAGCAGTTCTTC
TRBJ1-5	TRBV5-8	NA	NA	CASSKGQNNQPQHF	TGTGCCAGCAGCAAAGGACAGAACAATCAGCCCCAGCATTTT
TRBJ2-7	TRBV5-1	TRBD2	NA	CASSPLTSGLTYEQYF	TGCGCCAGCAGCCCCTTGACTAGCGGCCTAACCTACGAGCAGTACTTC
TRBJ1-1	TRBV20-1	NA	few	CSASGGDTEAFF	TGCAGTGCAAGTGGGGGGGACACTGAAGCTTTCTTT